Given below is one TCR beta chain in context. What it recognizes is unknown. The data are from a study of graft-versus-host responses after intestinal transplantation. Looking at the study overall: As for transplant type, recipients had multivisceral, liver-intestinal, or isolated intestinal grafts. Anti-thymocyte globulin was used for induction in all recipients, who then took tacrolimus and steroids for approximately three years.

Study-level findings and limits: Recipient marrow contained GvH clones, some of which appeared first in ileum or blood. After transplant, early declines in HvG clones were associated with peak levels of circulating GvH clones.

The CDR3 spans 15 residues. Germline-derived CDR1 and CDR2 are SQVTM and ANQGSEA. Losses at the gene ends were 7 bases for V and 5 bases for J; bases not matched to a gene: 12. Sequencing was performed with immunoSEQ multiplex PCR; in TCRdb, only in-frame clones are kept and a portion is missing. The sample records 30,000 to 45,000 clones, roughly four fifths being singletons. This TCR was recovered from a human patient who received an intestinal transplant, so some T cells may come from the graft donor. The sequences come from PBMCs, collected about 1,000 days after transplant. The rearrangement joins TRBV29-1 to TRBJ2-5; 11 bases are shared with TRBD2. The CDR3 DNA is TGCAGCGGCGGGCTTAGCGGGGGGGCCGAGGAGACCCAGTACTTC. Its translation is CSGGLSGGAEETQYF.